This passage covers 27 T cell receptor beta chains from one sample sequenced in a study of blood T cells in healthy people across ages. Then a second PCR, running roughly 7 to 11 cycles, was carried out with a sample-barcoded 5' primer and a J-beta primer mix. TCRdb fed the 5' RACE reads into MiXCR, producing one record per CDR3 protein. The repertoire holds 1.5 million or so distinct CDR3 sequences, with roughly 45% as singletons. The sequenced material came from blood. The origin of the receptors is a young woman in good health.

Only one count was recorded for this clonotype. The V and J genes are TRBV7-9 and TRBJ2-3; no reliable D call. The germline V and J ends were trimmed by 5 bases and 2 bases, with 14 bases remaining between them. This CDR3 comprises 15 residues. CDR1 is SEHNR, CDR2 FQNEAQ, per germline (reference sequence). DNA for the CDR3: TGTGCCAGCAGCGTAGGCGAACCCAACACAGATACGCAGTATTTT. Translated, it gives CASSVGEPNTDTQYF.

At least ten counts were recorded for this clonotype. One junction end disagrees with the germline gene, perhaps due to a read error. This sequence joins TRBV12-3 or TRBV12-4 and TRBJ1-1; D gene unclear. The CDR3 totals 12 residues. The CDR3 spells CASSLANTEAFF. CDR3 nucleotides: TGTGCCAGCAGCTTAGCGAACACTGAAGCTTTCTTT.

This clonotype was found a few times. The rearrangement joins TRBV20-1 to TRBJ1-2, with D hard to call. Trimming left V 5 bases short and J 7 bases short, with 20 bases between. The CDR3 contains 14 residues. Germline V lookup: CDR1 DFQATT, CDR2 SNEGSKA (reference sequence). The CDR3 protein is CSAFGQEFVGGYTF. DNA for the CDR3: TGCAGTGCTTTTGGTCAGGAATTTGTAGGTGGCTACACCTTC.

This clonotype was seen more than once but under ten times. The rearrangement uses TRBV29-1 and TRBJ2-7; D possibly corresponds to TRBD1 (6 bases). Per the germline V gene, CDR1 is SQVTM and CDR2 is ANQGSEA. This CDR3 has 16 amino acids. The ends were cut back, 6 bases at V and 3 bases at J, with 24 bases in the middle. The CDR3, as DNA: TGCAGCGTCGCCGCCATCAGGGGTGGGGAAAACTACGAGCAGTACTTC. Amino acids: CSVAAIRGGENYEQYF.

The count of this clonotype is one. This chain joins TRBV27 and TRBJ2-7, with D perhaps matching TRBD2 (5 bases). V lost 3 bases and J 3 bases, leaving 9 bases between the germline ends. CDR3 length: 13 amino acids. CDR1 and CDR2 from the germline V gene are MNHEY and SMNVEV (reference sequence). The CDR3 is CASSFSGLYEQYF. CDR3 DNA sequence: TGTGCCAGCAGTTTCAGCGGACTCTACGAGCAGTACTTC.

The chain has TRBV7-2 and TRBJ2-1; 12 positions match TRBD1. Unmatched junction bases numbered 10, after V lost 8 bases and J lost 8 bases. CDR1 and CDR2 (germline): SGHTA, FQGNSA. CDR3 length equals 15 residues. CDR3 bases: TGTGCCAGCGGATTCTCGGGACAGGGGGCCTATGAGCAGTTCTTC. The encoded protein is CASGFSGQGAYEQFF. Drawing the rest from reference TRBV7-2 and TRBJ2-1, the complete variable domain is GAGVSQSPSNKVTEKGKDVELRCDPISGHTALYWYRQSLGQGLEFLIYFQGNSAPDKSGLPSDRFSAERTGGSVSTLTIQRTQQEDSAVYLCASGFSGQGAYEQFFGPGTRLTVL.

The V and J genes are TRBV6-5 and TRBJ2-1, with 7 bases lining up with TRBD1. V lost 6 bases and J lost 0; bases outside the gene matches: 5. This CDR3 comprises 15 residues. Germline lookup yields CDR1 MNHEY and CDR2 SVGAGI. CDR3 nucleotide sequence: TGTGCCAGCAGGCAACCAGGGGGCTCCTACAATGAGCAGTTCTTC. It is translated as CASRQPGGSYNEQFF.

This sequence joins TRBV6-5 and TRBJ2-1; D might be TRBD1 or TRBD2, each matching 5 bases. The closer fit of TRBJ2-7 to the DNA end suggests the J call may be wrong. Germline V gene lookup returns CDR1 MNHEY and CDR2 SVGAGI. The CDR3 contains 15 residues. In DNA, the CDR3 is TGTGCCAGCAGTTACGAGGGGAGCTCCTACAATGAGCAGTACTTC. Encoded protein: CASSYEGSSYNEQYF.

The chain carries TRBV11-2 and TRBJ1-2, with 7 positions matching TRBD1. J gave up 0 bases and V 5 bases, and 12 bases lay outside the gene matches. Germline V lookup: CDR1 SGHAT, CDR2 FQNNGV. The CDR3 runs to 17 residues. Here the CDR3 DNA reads TGTGCCAGCAGCCCTAGTGTTCCTCAGGGGGCTAACTATGGCTACACCTTC. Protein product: CASSPSVPQGANYGYTF.

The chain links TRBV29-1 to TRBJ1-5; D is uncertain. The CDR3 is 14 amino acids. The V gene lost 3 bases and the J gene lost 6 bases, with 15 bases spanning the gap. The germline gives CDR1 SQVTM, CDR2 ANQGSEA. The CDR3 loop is CSVEMMCWCQPQHF. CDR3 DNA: TGCAGCGTTGAGATGATGTGTTGGTGTCAGCCCCAGCATTTT. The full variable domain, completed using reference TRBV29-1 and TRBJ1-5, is SAVISQKPSRDICQRGTSLTIQCQVDSQVTMMFWYRQQPGQSLTLIATANQGSEATYESGFVIDKFPISRPNLTFSTLTVSNMSPEDSSIYLCSVEMMCWCQPQHFGDGTRLSIL.

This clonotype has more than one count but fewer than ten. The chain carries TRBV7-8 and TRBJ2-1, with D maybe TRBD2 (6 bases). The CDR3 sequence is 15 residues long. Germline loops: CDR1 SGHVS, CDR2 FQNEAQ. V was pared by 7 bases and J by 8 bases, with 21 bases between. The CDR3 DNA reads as TGTGCCAGCAACCGAATAGCGGCCCCTTGGGATGAGCAGTTCTTC. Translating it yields CASNRIAAPWDEQFF.

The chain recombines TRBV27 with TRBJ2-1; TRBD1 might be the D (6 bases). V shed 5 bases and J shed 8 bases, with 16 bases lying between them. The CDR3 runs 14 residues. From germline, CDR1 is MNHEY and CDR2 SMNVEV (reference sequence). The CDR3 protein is CASSPQTDSDEQFF. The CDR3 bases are TGTGCCAGCAGTCCGCAGACGGACAGCGATGAGCAGTTCTTC.

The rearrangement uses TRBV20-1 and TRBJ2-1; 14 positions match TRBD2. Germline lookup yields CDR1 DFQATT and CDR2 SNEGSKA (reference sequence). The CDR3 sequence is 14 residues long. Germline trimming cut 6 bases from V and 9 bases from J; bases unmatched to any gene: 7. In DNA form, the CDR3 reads TGCAGTGCCCCGACTAGCGGGAGGGTGGGTGAGCAGTTCTTC. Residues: CSAPTSGRVGEQFF.

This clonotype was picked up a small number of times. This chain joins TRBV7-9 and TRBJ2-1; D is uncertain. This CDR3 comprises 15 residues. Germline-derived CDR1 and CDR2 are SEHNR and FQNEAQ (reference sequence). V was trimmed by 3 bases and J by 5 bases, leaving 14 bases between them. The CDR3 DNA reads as TGTGCCAGCAGCTTTTACGCGGCGCGTAACAATGAGCAGTTCTTC. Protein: CASSFYAARNNEQFF.

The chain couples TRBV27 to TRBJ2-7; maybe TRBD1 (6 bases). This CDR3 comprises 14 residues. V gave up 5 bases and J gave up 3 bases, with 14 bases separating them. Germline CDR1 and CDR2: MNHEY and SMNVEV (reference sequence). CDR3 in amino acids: CASSRGTLYYEQYF. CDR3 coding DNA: TGTGCCAGCAGTAGGGGGACCCTGTACTACGAGCAGTACTTC.

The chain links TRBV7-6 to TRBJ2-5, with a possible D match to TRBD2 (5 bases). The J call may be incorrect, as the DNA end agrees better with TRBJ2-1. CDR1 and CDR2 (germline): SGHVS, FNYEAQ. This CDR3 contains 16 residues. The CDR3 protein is CASSLGVGNHQETQFF. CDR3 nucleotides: TGTGCCAGCAGCTTAGGCGTCGGGAATCACCAAGAGACCCAGTTCTTC.

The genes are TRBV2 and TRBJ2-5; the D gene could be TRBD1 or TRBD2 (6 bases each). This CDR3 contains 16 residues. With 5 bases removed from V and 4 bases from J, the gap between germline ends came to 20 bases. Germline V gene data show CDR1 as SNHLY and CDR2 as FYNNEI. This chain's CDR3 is CASSKGGTTGIETQYF. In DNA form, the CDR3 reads TGTGCCAGCAGTAAAGGAGGGACCACAGGGATAGAGACCCAGTACTTC.

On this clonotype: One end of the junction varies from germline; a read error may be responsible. This chain's CDR3 is CAWGVSGGTDTQYF. The CDR3 DNA is TGTGCCTGGGGTGTGAGCGGAGGCACAGATACGCAGTATTTT. The gene calls are TRBV30 and TRBJ2-3; tentatively, D is TRBD2 (5 bases). CDR1 is GTSNPN and CDR2 is SVGIG in the germline V gene (reference sequence). The CDR3 is 14 residues long. The variable domain in full, completed from reference TRBV30 and TRBJ2-3, reads SQTIHQWPATLVQPVGSPLSLECTVEGTSNPNLYWYRQAAGRGLQLLFYSVGIGQISSEVPQNLSASRPQDRQFILSSKKLLLSDSGFYLCAWGVSGGTDTQYFGPGTRLTVL.

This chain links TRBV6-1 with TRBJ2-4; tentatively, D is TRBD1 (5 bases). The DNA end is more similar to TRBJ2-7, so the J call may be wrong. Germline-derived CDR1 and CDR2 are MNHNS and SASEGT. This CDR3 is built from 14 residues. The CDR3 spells CASSERGLSYEQYF. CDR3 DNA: TGTGCCAGCAGTGAAAGGGGTTTATCCTACGAGCAGTACTTC.

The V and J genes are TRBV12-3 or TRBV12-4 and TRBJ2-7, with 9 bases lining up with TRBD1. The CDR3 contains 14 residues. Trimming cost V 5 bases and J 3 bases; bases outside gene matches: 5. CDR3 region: CASSATGGRYEQYF. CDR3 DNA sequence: TGTGCCAGCAGTGCGACAGGGGGGCGCTACGAGCAGTACTTC.

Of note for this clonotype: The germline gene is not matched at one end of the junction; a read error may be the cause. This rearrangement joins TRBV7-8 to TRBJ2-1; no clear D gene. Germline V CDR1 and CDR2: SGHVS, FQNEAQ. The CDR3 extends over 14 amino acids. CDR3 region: CTSSLVGAYNEQFF. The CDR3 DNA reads TGTACCAGCAGCTTAGTGGGCGCTTACAATGAGCAGTTCTTC.

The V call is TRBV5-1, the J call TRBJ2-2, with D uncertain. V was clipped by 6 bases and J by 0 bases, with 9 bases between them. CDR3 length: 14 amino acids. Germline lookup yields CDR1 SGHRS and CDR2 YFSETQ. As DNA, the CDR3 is TGCGCCAGCACTCGGGCCTCGAACACCGGGGAGCTGTTTTTT. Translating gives CASTRASNTGELFF.

The CDR3 DNA follows: TGCGCCAGCAGCTTCCGGGGCCACGGGTATTTT. Translating gives CASSFRGHGYF. The chain combines TRBV5-1 with TRBJ2-3; either TRBD1 or TRBD2 may supply D (5 bases each). CDR3 size: 11 residues. From germline, CDR1 is SGHRS and CDR2 YFSETQ. The V end lost 2 bases, the J end lost 14 bases, and 12 bases lay between the germline ends.

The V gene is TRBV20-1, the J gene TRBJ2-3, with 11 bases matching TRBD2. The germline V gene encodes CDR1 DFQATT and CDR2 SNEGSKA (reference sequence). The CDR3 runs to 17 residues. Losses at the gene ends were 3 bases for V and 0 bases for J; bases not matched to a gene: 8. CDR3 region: CSASWLAGGRSTDTQYF. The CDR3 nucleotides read TGCAGTGCTAGCTGGCTAGCGGGGGGCAGAAGCACAGATACGCAGTATTTT.

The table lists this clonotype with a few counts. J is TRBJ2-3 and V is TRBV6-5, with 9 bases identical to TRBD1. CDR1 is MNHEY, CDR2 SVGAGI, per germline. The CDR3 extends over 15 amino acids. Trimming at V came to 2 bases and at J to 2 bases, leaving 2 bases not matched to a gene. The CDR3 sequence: CASSYRDRDTDTQYF. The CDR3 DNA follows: TGTGCCAGCAGTTACCGGGACAGGGACACAGATACGCAGTATTTT.

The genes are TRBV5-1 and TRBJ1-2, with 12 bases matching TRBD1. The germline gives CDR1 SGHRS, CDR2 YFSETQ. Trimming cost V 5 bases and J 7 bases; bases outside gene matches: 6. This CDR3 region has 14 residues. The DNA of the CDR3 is TGCGCCAGCAGGACCGGGACAGGGGGCCGTGGCTACACCTTC. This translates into CASRTGTGGRGYTF. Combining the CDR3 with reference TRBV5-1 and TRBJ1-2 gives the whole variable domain KAGVTQTPRYLIKTRGQQVTLSCSPISGHRSVSWYQQTPGQGLQFLFEYFSETQRNKGNFPGRFSGRQFSNSRSEMNVSTLELGDSALYLCASRTGTGGRGYTFGSGTRLTVV.

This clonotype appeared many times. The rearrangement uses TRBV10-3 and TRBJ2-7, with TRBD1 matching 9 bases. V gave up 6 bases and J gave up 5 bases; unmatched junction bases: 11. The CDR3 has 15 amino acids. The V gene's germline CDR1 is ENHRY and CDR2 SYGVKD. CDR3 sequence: CAISQTGTGLNEQYF. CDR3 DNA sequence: TGTGCCATCAGCCAAACCGGGACAGGGTTGAACGAGCAGTACTTC.